This T cell receptor (beta chain) was profiled in a study of shared clonotypes between healthy human individuals. TCRdb's table, derived via immunoSEQ multiplex PCR, lists solely in-frame clones and lacks some. The table lists a few million clones, approximately 95% of them singletons. The ends were cut back, 7 bases at V and 6 bases at J, with 13 bases in the middle. CDR3 length equals 12 residues. Looked up from germline, CDR1 is SQVTM and CDR2 is ANQGSEA. The source is a man aged 18 to 29 in good health. Some clones in this sample may be carry-over from other donors' samples. Sequencing was carried out using naive CD4+ T cells from PBMCs. Subset indicated: CD45RA+ positively selected. J is TRBJ2-1 and V is TRBV29-1; D is perhaps TRBD1 (5 bases). The CDR3 region is CSGTDSPNEQFF. CDR3 bases: TGCAGCGGGACCGACAGCCCCAATGAGCAGTTCTTC.